This T cell receptor beta chain was recovered during a study of T cells in Graves' hyperthyroidism and ophthalmopathy. Turning to the study itself: Any treatment followed the collection of peripheral blood at initial diagnosis.

TCR beta CDR3 regions were amplified from RNA transcripts. HTBI primers were the set used in a first-round RT-PCR of the TCR CDR3. MiXCR was run by TCRdb on the multiplex PCR reads, yielding one entry per CDR3 protein. Among 90,000 to 120,000 distinct CDR3 sequences listed, around a sixth were seen once. This clonotype was seen many times. Its antigen is unknown. Thyroid ultrasound and orbital computed tomography, with clinical symptoms and serum thyroxine and TRAb, informed diagnoses. Germline V CDR1 and CDR2: KGHSH, LQKENI. J lost 5 bases, V lost 3 bases, and 7 bases had no gene match. The CDR3 consists of 15 residues. Study outcomes and limitations: Most thyroid clonotypes with frequency above 0.001 were detected in blood. Progression to ophthalmopathy was predicted a median of approximately 6.4 months early.

This receptor was taken from a woman aged 50 to 60 with Graves' hyperthyroidism. This chain uses TRBV18 with TRBJ2-7, with 10 positions matching TRBD1. The sample taken for sequencing was blood. Written as DNA, the CDR3 is TGTGCCAGCTCACCTGGGACAGGGGAGTCTGACGAGCAGTACTTC. This encodes CASSPGTGESDEQYF.